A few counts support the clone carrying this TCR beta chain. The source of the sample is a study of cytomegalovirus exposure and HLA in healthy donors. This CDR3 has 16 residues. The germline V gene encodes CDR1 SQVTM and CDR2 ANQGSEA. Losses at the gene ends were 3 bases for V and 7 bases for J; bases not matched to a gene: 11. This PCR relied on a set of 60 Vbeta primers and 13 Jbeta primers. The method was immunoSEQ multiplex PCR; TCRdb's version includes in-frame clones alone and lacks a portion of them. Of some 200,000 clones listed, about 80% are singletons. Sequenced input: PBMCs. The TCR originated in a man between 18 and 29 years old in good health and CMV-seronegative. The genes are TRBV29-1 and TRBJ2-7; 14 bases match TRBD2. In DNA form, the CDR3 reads TGCAGCGTTGAGGTCGGGACTAGCGGGAGATCGGGGGAGCAGTACTTC. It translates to CSVEVGTSGRSGEQYF.